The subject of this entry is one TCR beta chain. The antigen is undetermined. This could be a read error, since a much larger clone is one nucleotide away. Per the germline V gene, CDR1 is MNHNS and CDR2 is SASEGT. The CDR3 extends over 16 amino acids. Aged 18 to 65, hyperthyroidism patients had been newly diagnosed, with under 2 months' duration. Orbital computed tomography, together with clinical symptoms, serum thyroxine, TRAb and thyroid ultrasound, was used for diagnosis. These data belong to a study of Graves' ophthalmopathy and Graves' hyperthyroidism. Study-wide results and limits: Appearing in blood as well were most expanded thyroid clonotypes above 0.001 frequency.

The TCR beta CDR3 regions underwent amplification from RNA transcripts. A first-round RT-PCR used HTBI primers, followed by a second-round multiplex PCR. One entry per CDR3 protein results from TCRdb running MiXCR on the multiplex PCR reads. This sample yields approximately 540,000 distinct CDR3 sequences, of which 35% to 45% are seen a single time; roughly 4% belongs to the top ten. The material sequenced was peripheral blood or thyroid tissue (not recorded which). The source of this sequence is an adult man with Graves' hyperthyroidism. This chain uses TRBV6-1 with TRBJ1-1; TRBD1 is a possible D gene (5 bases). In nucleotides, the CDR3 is TGTGCCTGCAGTGAAGAGGCAGGGCAATTGAGCACTGAAGCTTTCTTT. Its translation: CACSEEAGQLSTEAFF.